The next 16 T cell receptor beta chains were all read from a single sample in a study of T cell responses to AZD1222 COVID-19 vaccine. This table comes from immunoSEQ multiplex PCR, and its TCRdb copy is limited to in-frame clones, with some not included. The table lists about 140,000 clones, about 88% of them singletons. The sequenced sample was peripheral blood, obtained on day 0 of AZD1222 vaccination. Receptors were obtained from an adult in good health.

J is TRBJ2-2 and V is TRBV10-1; a possible D gene is TRBD2 (6 bases). V was shortened by 2 bases and J by 3 bases, with 19 bases between the two germline ends. This CDR3 comprises 18 residues. Looked up from germline, CDR1 is WNHNN and CDR2 is SYGVQD (reference sequence). This chain's CDR3 is CASSEDMAAGMDTGELFF. In DNA, the CDR3 is TGCGCCAGCAGTGAGGACATGGCGGCGGGAATGGACACCGGGGAGCTGTTTTTT.

The chain carries TRBV18 and TRBJ2-1; TRBD2 matches 13 bases. The J segment lost 7 bases and the V segment lost 8 bases, leaving 23 bases of the junction unmatched. Germline values: CDR1 KGHSH, CDR2 LQKENI. This CDR3 spans 20 amino acids. As DNA, the CDR3 is TGTGCCAGCATAAAGTCCGGGACTAGCGGGACCCTTGGAAGTAAGAATGAGCAGTTCTTC. Amino acids: CASIKSGTSGTLGSKNEQFF.

The chain has TRBV2 and TRBJ2-7; 9 bases map to TRBD2. Looked up from germline, CDR1 is SNHLY and CDR2 is FYNNEI. The CDR3 sequence is 16 residues long. V was pared by 3 bases and J by 5 bases, with 11 bases of the junction left unmatched. CDR3 sequence reads: CASSDERAGGIHEQYF. Here the CDR3 DNA reads TGTGCCAGCAGTGATGAGAGAGCGGGAGGAATCCACGAGCAGTACTTC.

This sequence joins TRBV2 and TRBJ1-2; D uncertain. The CDR3 runs to 12 residues. CDR1 is SNHLY and CDR2 is FYNNEI in the germline V gene. Trimming pared 6 bases from V and 8 bases from J, leaving 13 bases between. CDR3 sequence (DNA): TGTGCCAGCAGGGGCGGAGGGAACGGCTACACCTTC. This translates into CASRGGGNGYTF. Looking up the rest from reference TRBV2 and TRBJ1-2 gives the full variable domain: EPEVTQTPSHQVTQMGQEVILRCVPISNHLYFYWYRQILGQKVEFLVSFYNNEISEKSEIFDDQFSVERPDGSNFTLKIRSTKLEDSAMYFCASRGGGNGYTFGSGTRLTVV.

The rearrangement links TRBV3-1 (or the pseudogene TRBV3-2) to TRBJ2-3; TRBD2 aligns across 7 bases. There are 15 residues in the CDR3. V lost 2 bases and J lost 3; bases outside the gene matches: 5. Germline V lookup: CDR1 LGHDT, CDR2 YNNKEL (reference sequence). The CDR3 sequence is CASSQPGLSTDTQYF. In DNA, the CDR3 is TGTGCCAGCAGCCAACCGGGACTAAGTACAGATACGCAGTATTTT.

The chain couples TRBV7-9 to TRBJ2-7, with D hard to call. The germline gives CDR1 SEHNR, CDR2 FQNEAQ (reference sequence). The CDR3 spans 12 residues. Trimming left V 6 bases short and J 7 bases short, with 13 bases between. CDR3 DNA sequence: TGTGCCAGCAGTTGGACCACTTCAGAGCAGTACTTC. It is translated as CASSWTTSEQYF.

This chain connects TRBV3-1 (or the pseudogene TRBV3-2) to TRBJ2-3; D not resolved. This CDR3 is built from 16 residues. The germline V and J ends were trimmed by 4 bases and 0 bases, with 14 bases remaining between them. Per germline, CDR1 LGHDT and CDR2 YNNKEL (reference sequence). The chain's CDR3 is CASSPLESSSTDTQYF. In nucleotides, the CDR3 is TGTGCCAGCAGCCCACTTGAATCTTCTAGCACAGATACGCAGTATTTT.

V usage is TRBV6-5 and J usage is TRBJ1-4; D gene ambiguous. V dropped 7 bases and J dropped 8 bases, with 14 bases sitting between them. Germline values: CDR1 MNHEY, CDR2 SVGAGI. CDR3 length: 13 residues. This CDR3 reads CASKTPGREKLFF. The CDR3, as DNA: TGTGCCAGCAAAACTCCCGGGAGAGAAAAACTGTTTTTT.

The chain combines TRBV5-1 with TRBJ2-2; D uncertain. V gave up 0 bases and J gave up 6 bases, with 9 bases separating them. This CDR3 is 14 amino acids long. Germline V lookup: CDR1 SGHRS, CDR2 YFSETQ. The CDR3 DNA sequence: TGCGCCAGCAGCTTGGCTACCCCTCCCGGGGAGCTGTTTTTT. It yields the protein CASSLATPPGELFF.

This chain links TRBV11-2 with TRBJ2-1, with 9 bases identical to TRBD2. The CDR3 is made up of 14 amino acids. Per the germline V gene, CDR1 is SGHAT and CDR2 is FQNNGV. V gave up 10 bases and J gave up 4 bases; unmatched junction bases: 8. CDR3 amino acids: CAIAPSGAYNEQFF. The CDR3 DNA follows: TGTGCCATCGCTCCTAGCGGGGCTTACAATGAGCAGTTCTTC.

For this clone: One junction end disagrees with the germline gene, perhaps due to a read error. The chain uses TRBV27 and TRBJ2-7; D is perhaps TRBD2 (7 bases). The CDR3 is 14 residues long. In germline, CDR1 is MNHEY, CDR2 SMNVEV (reference sequence). The CDR3 region is CAIRRGGASNEQYF. In nucleotides, the CDR3 is TGTGCCATTCGGAGGGGGGGGGCCTCCAACGAGCAGTACTTC.

The chain has TRBV30 and TRBJ1-5; D is ambiguous. Trimming took 0 bases from V and 2 from J, leaving 8 bases between them. CDR3 length: 14 amino acids. The V gene's germline CDR1 is GTSNPN and CDR2 SVGIG (reference sequence). CDR3 sequence reads: CAWSVRGGNQPQHF. CDR3 in DNA: TGTGCCTGGAGTGTACGTGGGGGCAATCAGCCCCAGCATTTT.

The chain is built from TRBV4-1 and TRBJ2-7, with a tentative D call TRBD2 (6 bases). This CDR3 spans 15 amino acids. Germline V gene sequence: CDR1 MGHRA, CDR2 YSYEKL. Trimming took off 4 bases at V and 3 bases at J, with 16 bases between the two ends. CDR3 protein: CASSPDRTGGYEQYF. The CDR3 DNA reads as TGCGCCAGCAGCCCGGACCGGACCGGGGGCTACGAGCAGTACTTC.

V is TRBV5-5 and J is TRBJ2-1; 9 nucleotides match TRBD2. V was pared by 2 bases and J by 9 bases, with 9 bases of the junction left unmatched. Germline V gives CDR1 SGHKS, CDR2 YYEKEE (reference sequence). The CDR3 runs 15 residues. The CDR3 protein is CASSLGIAGVGEQFF. The CDR3 DNA sequence: TGTGCCAGCAGCTTAGGAATAGCGGGAGTGGGTGAGCAGTTCTTC.

The genes are TRBV7-3 and TRBJ2-3, with TRBD2 identical over 8 bases. V was clipped by 5 bases and J by 2 bases; unmatched bases: 9. This CDR3 region has 16 residues. Germline lookup yields CDR1 SGHTA and CDR2 FQGTGA. The CDR3 region has the DNA TGTGCCAGCAGCCCGACTGAGCGGGGGATCACAGATACGCAGTATTTT. This translates into CASSPTERGITDTQYF.

This chain uses TRBV30 with TRBJ1-6, with 8 bases fitting TRBD1. The V segment lost 3 bases and the J segment 7 bases; nucleotides outside the gene matches: 14. Germline CDR1 reads GTSNPN; CDR2 reads SVGIG (reference sequence). The length of the CDR3 is 17 residues. CDR3 region: CAWSGLTRTGRNSPLHF. CDR3 nucleotide sequence: TGTGCCTGGAGCGGATTAACTCGGACAGGGAGGAATTCACCCCTCCACTTT.